The clone carrying this TCR beta chain was seen many times. Its antigen is unknown. The data originate from a study of response to subunit inactivated influenza vaccine. Study findings and constraints: Few new T cells, the authors suggested, are recruited by each seasonal influenza vaccination.

Germline CDR1 is SGDLS and CDR2 is YYNGEE. V was pared by 4 bases and J by 9 bases, with 6 bases of the junction left unmatched. This CDR3 is 13 amino acids long. TCRdb recomputed calls from the RT-PCR reads with MiXCR, one row per CDR3 protein. The sample records hundreds of thousands of distinct CDR3 sequences, more than 11% being singletons. This TCR was sampled from a man between 45 and 60 years old who received an inactivated influenza vaccine. This chain connects TRBV9 to TRBJ2-4, with 8 bases identical to TRBD1. This specimen was PBMCs from blood, taken around two weeks before vaccination. CDR3 in DNA: TGTGCCAGCAGCTTGACAGGGGACGGCATTCAGTACTTC. Protein sequence: CASSLTGDGIQYF.